A selection of T cell receptor beta chains follows, all from one sample in a study of blood T cell repertoires in COVID-19. The protocol was immunoSEQ multiplex PCR, while the TCRdb copy is restricted to in-frame clones and leaves out a portion. The table shows approximately 220,000 clones, with around 89% occurring only once. Sequencing was done on a sample of PBMCs or T cells enriched from blood (not recorded which). These receptors all come from a woman aged 18-29 years in a cohort exposed to, infected with or recovered from COVID-19 (not recorded which). Both conserved end residues are part of each CDR3. Each record gives: D gene, V gene, J gene, clone size, CDR3 length, CDR3 DNA, CDR3 protein. The D gene is left open where the match is weak. Rows give clone size only sometimes, using once, few, many, or a class for an expanded clone.

>.|TRBV10-3|TRBJ1-2|few|14
TGTGCCATCAGTGAGCCCAGTGAGGGGGATGGCTACACCTTC
CAISEPSEGDGYTF
>TRBD1|TRBV18|TRBJ1-5|.|15
TGTGCCAGCTCACCAAGGACAGGGAGGGATCAGCCCCAGCATTTT
CASSPRTGRDQPQHF
>TRBD1|TRBV27|TRBJ2-7|.|13
TGTGCCAGCAGGTTGGACAGGGACTACGAGCAGTACTTC
CASRLDRDYEQYF
>TRBD2|TRBV19|TRBJ2-1|.|18
TGTGCCAGTAGTATAGAGGGGGTGGGACTAGCGGTCTACAATGAGCAGTTCTTC
CASSIEGVGLAVYNEQFF
>.|TRBV7-8|TRBJ1-2|.|13
TGTGCCAGCAGCTTAGGCGGAGCCTATGGCTACACCTTC
CASSLGGAYGYTF
>TRBD1|TRBV11-2|TRBJ1-1|once|15
TGTGCCAGCAGCGCCCGGGACAGGGGAAATACTGAAGCTTTCTTT
CASSARDRGNTEAFF
>TRBD2|TRBV24-1|TRBJ2-4|.|16
TGTGCCACCAGTGATGCGGACCAAAGCGGGAGTGGCATTCAGTACTTC
CATSDADQSGSGIQYF
>TRBD2|TRBV10-2|TRBJ2-5|.|15
TGCGCCAGCAGTCCACTAGCGGGGGGTCGTGAGACCCAGTACTTC
CASSPLAGGRETQYF
>TRBD1|TRBV29-1|TRBJ2-1|.|13
TGCAGCGTTGACCCGGGACAGGGCTATGAGCAGTTCTTC
CSVDPGQGYEQFF
>TRBD2|TRBV9|TRBJ2-3|.|16
TGTGCCAGCAGCGTAGTGGGCGGGAGTGGAACAGATACGCAGTATTTT
CASSVVGGSGTDTQYF
>.|TRBV19|TRBJ1-2|.|15
TGTGCCAGTAGTATAGATCCGACAGGAATCGATGGCTACACCTTC
CASSIDPTGIDGYTF
>TRBD2|TRBV15|TRBJ2-1|.|13
TGTGCCACCAGCTGGGGGGGGGAGGATGAGCAGTTCTTC
CATSWGGEDEQFF
>.|TRBV6-6|TRBJ2-2|.|17
TGTGCCAGCAGTCCCCCCGTAGGGGGGGGTTCCACCGGGGAGCTGTTTTTT
CASSPPVGGGSTGELFF
>TRBD2|TRBV5-4|TRBJ2-7|once|15
TGTGCCAGCAGCTTGGTGGCTAGCGGGGCCTACGAGCAGTACTTC
CASSLVASGAYEQYF
>TRBD1|TRBV6-1|TRBJ2-7|.|15
TGTGCCAGCAGTGAGGCGACAGGGGGTCCCTACGAGCAGTACTTC
CASSEATGGPYEQYF
>TRBD1|TRBV3-1/TRBV3-2|TRBJ1-3|.|16
TGTGCCAGCAGCCAAGAGGGACAGGGCTCTGGAAACACCATATATTTT
CASSQEGQGSGNTIYF
>TRBD1|TRBV19|TRBJ1-1|.|13
TGTGCCAGTAGACCGGGACAGGACAATAAAGCTTTCTTT
CASRPGQDNKAFF
>.|TRBV7-9|TRBJ1-6|.|12
TGTGCCAGCACTTCCGGGAATTCACCCCTCCACTTT
CASTSGNSPLHF
>.|TRBV7-9|TRBJ2-1|.|16
TGTGCCAGCAGCTTTATTCCGGTGAGAGGGGGCAATGAGCAGTTCTTC
CASSFIPVRGGNEQFF
>.|TRBV10-3|TRBJ1-3|.|16
TGTGCCATCAGCCCTACCTTCCTAGGCTCTGGAAACACCATATATTTT
CAISPTFLGSGNTIYF
>.|TRBV7-2|TRBJ2-5|.|15
TGTGCCAGCAGCTTGACGGGACTCACCCAAGAGACCCAGTACTTC
CASSLTGLTQETQYF
>.|TRBV7-8|TRBJ1-3|.|15
TGTGCCAGCAGCGACGGACAGAGCTCTGGAAACACCATATATTTT
CASSDGQSSGNTIYF
>.|TRBV6-5|TRBJ1-3|.|15
TGTGCCAGCAGTTACTCGATTCTCCAGGGAAACACCATATATTTT
CASSYSILQGNTIYF
>.|TRBV3-1/TRBV3-2|TRBJ1-2|.|14
TGTGCCAGCAGCCAAGATCGGGGGTACTATGGCTACACCTTC
CASSQDRGYYGYTF
>TRBD1|TRBV23-1|TRBJ2-5|.|15
TGCGCCAGCAGTCAATCGGCAGGGGGTGAAGAGACCCAGTACTTC
CASSQSAGGEETQYF
>.|TRBV3-1/TRBV3-2|TRBJ2-1|once|13
TGTGCCAGCAGCCAAGACCCCACAGGGAATAAGTTCTTC
CASSQDPTGNKFF
>TRBD2|TRBV14|TRBJ2-2|.|16
TGTGCCAGCAGCCAAGCTTTAGCGGGATTCACCGGGGAGCTGTTTTTT
CASSQALAGFTGELFF
>.|TRBV29-1|TRBJ1-1|.|13
TGCAGCGTTGCGGAGGGGAAGGTCACTGAAGCTTTCTTT
CSVAEGKVTEAFF
>TRBD1|TRBV6-2/TRBV6-3|TRBJ1-5|.|14
TGTGCCAGCAGCATGGTAGGGGGCTGGCAGCCCCAGCATTTT
CASSMVGGWQPQHF